This T cell receptor (beta chain) is from a study of blood T cell repertoires in COVID-19. The V gene's germline CDR1 is MNHEY and CDR2 SMNVEV (reference sequence). With 1 base removed from V and 3 bases from J, the gap between germline ends came to 9 bases. CDR3 length equals 14 residues. This study enrolled people aged roughly 18 to 90 from roughly 24 US geographic areas. Recovered status in Cohort 3 required two negative PCRs, clearance, or symptom resolution. Authors' data handling: Amplified reference gene primers provided the basis for estimating nucleated cell counts. Sequenced by immunoSEQ multiplex PCR; TCRdb stores in-frame clones only, minus some. V, J and clone size derive from that table, while D and trimming were established from the DNA sequence. The sample yields around 170,000 clones, more than 85% seen once.

The material sequenced was PBMCs or T cells enriched from blood (not recorded which). The V gene is TRBV27, the J gene TRBJ1-1; tentative D call: TRBD1 (5 bases). This sequence originates from a woman between 45 and 60 years old who had recovered from COVID-19. CDR3: CASSLWGSDTEAFF. The CDR3 DNA sequence: TGTGCCAGCAGTTTATGGGGCTCGGACACTGAAGCTTTCTTT.